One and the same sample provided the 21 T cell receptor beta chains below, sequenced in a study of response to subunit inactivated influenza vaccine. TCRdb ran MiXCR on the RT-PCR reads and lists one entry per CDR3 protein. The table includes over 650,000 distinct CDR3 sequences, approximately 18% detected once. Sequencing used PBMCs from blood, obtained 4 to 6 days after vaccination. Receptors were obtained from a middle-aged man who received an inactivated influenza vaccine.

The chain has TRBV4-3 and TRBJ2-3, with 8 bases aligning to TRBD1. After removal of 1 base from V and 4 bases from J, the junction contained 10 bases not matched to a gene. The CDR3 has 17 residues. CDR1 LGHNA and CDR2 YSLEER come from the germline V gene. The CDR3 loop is CASSQGTGNRRADTQYF. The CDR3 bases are TGCGCCAGCAGCCAAGGGACAGGGAACAGAAGGGCAGATACGCAGTATTTT.

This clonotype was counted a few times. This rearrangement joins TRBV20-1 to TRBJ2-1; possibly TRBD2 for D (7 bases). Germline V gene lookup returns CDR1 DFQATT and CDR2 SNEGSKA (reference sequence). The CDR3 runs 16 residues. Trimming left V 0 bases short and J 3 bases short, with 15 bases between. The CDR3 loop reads CSARDPSGGHYNEQFF. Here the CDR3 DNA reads TGCAGTGCTAGAGATCCCTCGGGGGGCCACTACAATGAGCAGTTCTTC.

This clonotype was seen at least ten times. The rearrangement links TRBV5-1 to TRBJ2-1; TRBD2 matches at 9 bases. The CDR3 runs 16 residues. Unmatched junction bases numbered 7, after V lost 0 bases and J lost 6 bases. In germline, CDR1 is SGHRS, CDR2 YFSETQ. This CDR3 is CASSLASGAKFNEQFF. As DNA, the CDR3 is TGCGCCAGCAGCTTGGCTAGCGGGGCAAAGTTCAATGAGCAGTTCTTC.

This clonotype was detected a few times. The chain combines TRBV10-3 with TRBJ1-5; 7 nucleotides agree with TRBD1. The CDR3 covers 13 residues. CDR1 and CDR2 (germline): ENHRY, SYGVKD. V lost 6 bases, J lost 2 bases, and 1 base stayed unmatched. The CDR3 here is CAISTGGNQPQHF. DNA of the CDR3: TGTGCCATCAGCACAGGGGGCAATCAGCCCCAGCATTTT.

In DNA form, the CDR3 reads TGCGCCAGCAGTCCCCGTAACCGGGACGAAAAACTGTTTTTT. It translates to CASSPRNRDEKLFF. This chain joins TRBV4-1 and TRBJ1-4; weak D call: TRBD1 (5 bases). V lost 6 bases and J 8 bases, leaving 16 bases between the germline ends. The germline gives CDR1 MGHRA, CDR2 YSYEKL. The CDR3 contains 14 residues.

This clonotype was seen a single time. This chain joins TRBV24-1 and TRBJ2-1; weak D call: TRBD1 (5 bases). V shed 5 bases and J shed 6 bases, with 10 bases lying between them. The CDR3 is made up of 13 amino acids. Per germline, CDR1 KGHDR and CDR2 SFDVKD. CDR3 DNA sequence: TGTGCCACCAGTGTTACAGGTTCCAATGAGCAGTTCTTC. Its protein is CATSVTGSNEQFF.

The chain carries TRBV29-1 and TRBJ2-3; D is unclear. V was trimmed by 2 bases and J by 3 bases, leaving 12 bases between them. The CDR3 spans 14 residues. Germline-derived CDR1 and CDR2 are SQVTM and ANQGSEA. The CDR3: CSVEYWAQTDTQYF. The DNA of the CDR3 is TGCAGCGTTGAATATTGGGCCCAGACAGATACGCAGTATTTT.

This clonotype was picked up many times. This CDR3 reads CASSKRPTGQGAGNTIYF. Written as DNA, the CDR3 is TGTGCCAGCAGCAAAAGGCCGACGGGACAGGGGGCTGGAAACACCATATATTTT. This chain links TRBV7-8 with TRBJ1-3; 11 bases align to TRBD1. The CDR3 length is 18 residues. Germline CDR1 SGHVS, CDR2 FQNEAQ. The J segment lost 2 bases and the V segment lost 5 bases, leaving 11 bases of the junction unmatched.

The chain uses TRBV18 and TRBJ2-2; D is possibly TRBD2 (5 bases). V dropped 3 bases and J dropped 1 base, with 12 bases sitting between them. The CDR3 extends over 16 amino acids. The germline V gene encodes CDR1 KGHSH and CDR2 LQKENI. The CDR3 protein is CASSPFSRGNTGELFF. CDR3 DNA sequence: TGTGCCAGCTCACCTTTCTCCCGGGGGAACACCGGGGAGCTGTTTTTT.

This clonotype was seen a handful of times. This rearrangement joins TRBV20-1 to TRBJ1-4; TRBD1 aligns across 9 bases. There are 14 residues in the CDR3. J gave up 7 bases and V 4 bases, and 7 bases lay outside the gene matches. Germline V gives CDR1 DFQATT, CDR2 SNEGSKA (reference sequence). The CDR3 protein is CSATDGTGFEKLFF. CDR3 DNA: TGCAGTGCTACCGACGGGACAGGGTTTGAAAAACTGTTTTTT.

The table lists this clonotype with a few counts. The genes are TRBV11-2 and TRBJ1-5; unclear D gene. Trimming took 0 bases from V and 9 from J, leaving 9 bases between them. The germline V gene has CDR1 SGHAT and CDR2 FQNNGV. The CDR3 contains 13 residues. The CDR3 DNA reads TGTGCCAGCAGCTTAGATCGGGGTGGGCCCCAGCATTTT. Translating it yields CASSLDRGGPQHF.

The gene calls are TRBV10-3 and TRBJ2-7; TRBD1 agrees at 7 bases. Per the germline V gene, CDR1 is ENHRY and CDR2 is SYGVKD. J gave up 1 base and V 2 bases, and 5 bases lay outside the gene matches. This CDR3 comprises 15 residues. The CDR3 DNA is TGTGCCATCAGTGAGGCCGGGACAGCATCCTACGAGCAGTACTTC. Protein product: CAISEAGTASYEQYF.

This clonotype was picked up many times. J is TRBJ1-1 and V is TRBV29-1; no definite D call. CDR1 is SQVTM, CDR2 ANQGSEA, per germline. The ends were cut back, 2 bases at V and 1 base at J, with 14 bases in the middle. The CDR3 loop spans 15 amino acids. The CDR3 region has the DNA TGCAGCGTTGAATCTCGACTGATCGAGAACACTGAAGCTTTCTTT. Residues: CSVESRLIENTEAFF.

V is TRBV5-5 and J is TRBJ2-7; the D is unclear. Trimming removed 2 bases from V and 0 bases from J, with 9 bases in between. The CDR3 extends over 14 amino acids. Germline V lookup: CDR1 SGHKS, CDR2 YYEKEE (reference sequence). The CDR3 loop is CASSFGTLSYEQYF. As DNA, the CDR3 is TGTGCCAGCAGCTTTGGTACACTCTCCTACGAGCAGTACTTC.

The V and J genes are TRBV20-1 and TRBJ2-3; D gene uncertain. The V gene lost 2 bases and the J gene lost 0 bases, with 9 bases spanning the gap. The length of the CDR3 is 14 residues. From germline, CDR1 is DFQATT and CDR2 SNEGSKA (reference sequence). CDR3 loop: CSARLAPSTDTQYF. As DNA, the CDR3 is TGCAGTGCTAGATTGGCCCCTAGCACAGATACGCAGTATTTT.

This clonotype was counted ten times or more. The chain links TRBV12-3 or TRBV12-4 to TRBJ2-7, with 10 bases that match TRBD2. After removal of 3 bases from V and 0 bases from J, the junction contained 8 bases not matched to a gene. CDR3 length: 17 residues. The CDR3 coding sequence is TGTGCCAGCAGTTTGACGGGACTAGCGAGGGGCTCCTACGAGCAGTACTTC. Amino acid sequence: CASSLTGLARGSYEQYF.

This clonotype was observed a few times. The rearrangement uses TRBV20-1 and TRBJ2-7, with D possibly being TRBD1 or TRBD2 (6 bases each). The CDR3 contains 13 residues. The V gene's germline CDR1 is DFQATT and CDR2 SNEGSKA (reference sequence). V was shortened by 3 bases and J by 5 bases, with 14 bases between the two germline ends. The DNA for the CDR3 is TGCAGTGCTAGTTTAGGGGGGCGCGACGAGCAGTACTTC. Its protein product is CSASLGGRDEQYF.

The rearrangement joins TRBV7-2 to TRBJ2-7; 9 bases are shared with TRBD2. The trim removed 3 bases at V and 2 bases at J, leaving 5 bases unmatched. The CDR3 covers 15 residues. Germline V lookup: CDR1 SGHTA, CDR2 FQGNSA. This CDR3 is CASSLSRLAAYEQYF. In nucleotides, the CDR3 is TGTGCCAGCAGCTTGTCTCGACTAGCGGCCTACGAGCAGTACTTC. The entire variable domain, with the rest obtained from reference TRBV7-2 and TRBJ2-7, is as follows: GAGVSQSPSNKVTEKGKDVELRCDPISGHTALYWYRQSLGQGLEFLIYFQGNSAPDKSGLPSDRFSAERTGGSVSTLTIQRTQQEDSAVYLCASSLSRLAAYEQYFGPGTRLTVT.

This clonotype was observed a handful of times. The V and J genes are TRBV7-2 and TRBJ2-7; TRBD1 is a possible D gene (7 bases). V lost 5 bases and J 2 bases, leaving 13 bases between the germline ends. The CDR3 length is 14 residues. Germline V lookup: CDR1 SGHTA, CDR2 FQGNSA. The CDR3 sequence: CASSRRDSTYEQYF. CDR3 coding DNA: TGTGCCAGCAGCAGGAGGGACAGCACCTACGAGCAGTACTTC.

CDR3 protein: CASSLSVAGGINEQFF. The CDR3 region has the DNA TGTGCCAGCAGTTTATCAGTAGCGGGAGGGATAAATGAGCAGTTCTTC. V usage is TRBV27 and J usage is TRBJ2-1, with 11 bases that match TRBD2. Looked up from germline, CDR1 is MNHEY and CDR2 is SMNVEV (reference sequence). Unmatched junction bases numbered 5, after V lost 0 bases and J lost 7 bases. The CDR3 is 16 residues long.

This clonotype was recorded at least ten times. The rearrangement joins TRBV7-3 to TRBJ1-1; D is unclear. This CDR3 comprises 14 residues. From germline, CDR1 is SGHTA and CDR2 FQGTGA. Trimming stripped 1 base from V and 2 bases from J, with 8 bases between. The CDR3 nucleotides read TGTGCCAGCAGCTTAAGTTCAGGAAACACTGAAGCTTTCTTT. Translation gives CASSLSSGNTEAFF.